This record covers a single TCR beta chain. This entry comes from a study of blood T cell repertoires in COVID-19. Study-level background: Some COVID-19 samples were acute and others convalescent; all came from the United States, Italy and Spain.

The assay was immunoSEQ multiplex PCR, and TCRdb's table has in-frame clones only and misses some. The sample records under 200,000 clones, 70% to 90% being singletons. The germline gives CDR1 SGHAT, CDR2 FQNNGV. The trim removed 5 bases at V and 9 bases at J, leaving 10 bases unmatched. The CDR3 covers 15 residues. The clonotype originates from a man aged 60-69 years who had recovered from COVID-19. V and J are TRBV11-2 and TRBJ1-6, with TRBD1 matching over 7 bases. The sequenced material came from peripheral blood. DNA of the CDR3: TGTGCCAGCAGCACCATGACAGGGAGGAGTTCACCCCTCCACTTT. Translated: CASSTMTGRSSPLHF. The whole variable domain, filled in from reference TRBV11-2 and TRBJ1-6, reads EAGVAQSPRYKIIEKRQSVAFWCNPISGHATLYWYQQILGQGPKLLIQFQNNGVVDDSQLPKDRFSAERLKGVDSTLKIQPAKLEDSAVYLCASSTMTGRSSPLHFGNGTRLTVT.